This TCR beta chain was recovered during a study of CD8 T cells in Susac syndrome. V gave up 7 bases and J gave up 5 bases, with 20 bases separating them. CDR3 length: 14 amino acids. Germline CDR1 and CDR2: SQVTM and ANQGSEA. Random hexamers were used to reverse transcribe an amount of roughly 0.45 to 1 ug RNA. MiXCR, run by TCRdb on the immunoSEQ multiplex PCR reads, gives a single entry per CDR3 protein. The sample comprises over 130,000 distinct CDR3 sequences, approximately 95% of which are singletons, and about 0.14% rests with the top ten. Sequences were obtained from CD4+ T cells from PBMCs. This TCR came from a human donor with Susac syndrome. This chain joins TRBV29-1 and TRBJ1-1, with a possible D match to TRBD1 (5 bases). The CDR3 sequence is CSAATGTERTEAFF. The CDR3 bases are TGCAGCGCCGCGACCGGGACCGAAAGGACTGAAGCTTTCTTT. Combining the CDR3 with reference TRBV29-1 and TRBJ1-1 gives the whole variable domain SAVISQKPSRDICQRGTSLTIQCQVDSQVTMMFWYRQQPGQSLTLIATANQGSEATYESGFVIDKFPISRPNLTFSTLTVSNMSPEDSSIYLCSAATGTERTEAFFGQGTRLTVV.